A single sample gave rise to the 15 T cell receptor beta chains below, sequenced in a study of Ad26.COV2.S vaccination and SARS-CoV-2 variants. The treatment was: some 20 received Ad26.COV2.S at low or high dose, single or two shots; 5 received placebo; per-sample allocation not given. At day 63 after the first vaccine or placebo injection, samples were drawn. Clones were sequenced by immunoSEQ multiplex PCR, and TCRdb holds only the in-frame ones, with some missing. The sample contains about 390,000 clones, 70% to 90% of which appear only once. The source material was peripheral blood, sampled in a trial of Ad26.COV2.S vaccine versus placebo. The source is a person between 18 and 65 years old who received the Ad26.COV2.S COVID-19 vaccine or a placebo.

The CDR3 loop is CASSPPGTGAEAFF. The CDR3 DNA follows: TGTGCCAGCAGCCCACCTGGGACAGGGGCCGAAGCTTTCTTT. The chain combines TRBV6-5 with TRBJ1-1; 10 bases line up with TRBD1. Germline V gene sequence: CDR1 MNHEY, CDR2 SVGAGI. V shed 6 bases and J 8 bases; nucleotides not matched to a gene: 9. The CDR3 contains 14 residues.

The V gene is TRBV30, the J gene TRBJ1-2; TRBD1 agrees at 9 bases. CDR3 length equals 16 residues. Germline-derived CDR1 and CDR2 are GTSNPN and SVGIG (reference sequence). V lost 7 bases and J lost 5; bases outside the gene matches: 17. CDR3 sequence reads: CALLRFYPGQGYGYTF. The CDR3 DNA follows: TGTGCCTTATTGCGATTTTACCCGGGACAGGGTTATGGCTACACCTTC.

The V and J genes are TRBV7-9 and TRBJ2-7; 7 nucleotides line up with TRBD2. Germline V CDR1 and CDR2: SEHNR, FQNEAQ (reference sequence). The V and J ends lost 2 bases and 2 bases, in that order; junction bases with no gene match: 0. CDR3 size: 13 residues. The CDR3 loop is CASSLSGTYEQYF. The DNA of the CDR3 is TGTGCCAGCAGCTTAAGCGGGACCTACGAGCAGTACTTC. The whole variable domain, filled in from reference TRBV7-9 and TRBJ2-7, reads DTGVSQNPRHKITKRGQNVTFRCDPISEHNRLYWYRQTLGQGPEFLTYFQNEAQLEKSRLLSDRFSAERPKGSFSTLEIQRTEQGDSAMYLCASSLSGTYEQYFGPGTRLTVT.

V gene TRBV19 combines with J gene TRBJ2-5; maybe TRBD2 (5 bases). The length of the CDR3 is 13 residues. Germline CDR1 LNHDA, CDR2 SQIVND (reference sequence). The V end was cut by 6 bases, the J end by 5 bases, with 13 bases between. The CDR3 region has the DNA TGTGCCAGTAGCAAGTCGGGAACCGAGACCCAGTACTTC. Protein sequence: CASSKSGTETQYF.

V gene TRBV12-3 or TRBV12-4 combines with J gene TRBJ1-2; TRBD1 matches at 7 bases. The CDR3 has 13 amino acids. The junction had 8 bases not matched to a gene; V was cut back by 6 bases and J by 7 bases. The CDR3 coding sequence is TGTGCCAGCAGCCTCGACAGGGTCGGTGGCTACACCTTC. The encoded protein is CASSLDRVGGYTF.

This chain connects TRBV3-1 (or the pseudogene TRBV3-2) to TRBJ2-5, with 9 positions matching TRBD2. The ends lost 4 bases at V and 5 bases at J; junction bases unmatched: 11. CDR3 length equals 16 residues. Germline V gene lookup returns CDR1 LGHDT and CDR2 YNNKEL (reference sequence). CDR3 nucleotide sequence: TGTGCCAGCAGCCCCCTGGCGGGGGGGCTCGGGGAGACCCAGTACTTC. Translated, it gives CASSPLAGGLGETQYF.

This sequence joins TRBV7-2 and TRBJ1-2; D remains unclear. The CDR3 has 15 amino acids. Per the germline V gene, CDR1 is SGHTA and CDR2 is FQGNSA. V dropped 5 bases and J dropped 0 bases, with 13 bases sitting between them. The CDR3 DNA reads TGTGCCAGCAGCCCGGGCCCCACTGCTAACTATGGCTACACCTTC. Residues: CASSPGPTANYGYTF.

The chain is built from TRBV19 and TRBJ1-3; D possibly corresponds to TRBD1 (5 bases). This CDR3 contains 17 residues. V lost 0 bases and J 1 base, leaving 13 bases between the germline ends. Germline V CDR1 and CDR2: LNHDA, SQIVND (reference sequence). Written as DNA, the CDR3 is TGTGCCAGTAGTATAGATCAGCCAGGGCGTTCTGGAAACACCATATATTTT. Its protein is CASSIDQPGRSGNTIYF.

This clone was counted between two and nine times. This chain uses TRBV19 with TRBJ1-6; no clear D. Trimming took off 6 bases at V and 5 bases at J, with 14 bases between the two ends. The CDR3 has 15 residues. Per the germline V gene, CDR1 is LNHDA and CDR2 is SQIVND (reference sequence). In DNA, the CDR3 is TGTGCCAGTAGCGTGCTGGCTAGGGATAATTCACCCCTCCACTTT. Its translation is CASSVLARDNSPLHF.

This chain links TRBV11-3 with TRBJ2-7; tentative D call: TRBD2 (6 bases). This CDR3 has 14 residues. CDR1 SGHNT and CDR2 YENEEA come from the germline V gene. The germline V and J ends were trimmed by 5 bases and 0 bases, with 11 bases remaining between them. CDR3 in amino acids: CASSQGEASYEQYF. CDR3 DNA: TGTGCCAGCAGCCAAGGGGAGGCCTCCTACGAGCAGTACTTC.

This sequence joins TRBV7-2 and TRBJ2-3; weak D call: TRBD1 (6 bases). This CDR3 spans 14 amino acids. Germline-derived CDR1 and CDR2 are SGHTA and FQGNSA. Trimming shortened V by 0 bases and J by 4 bases, and 8 bases separated the two germline ends. The chain's CDR3 is CASSLARTADTQYF. CDR3 nucleotides: TGTGCCAGCAGCTTAGCGAGGACAGCAGATACGCAGTATTTT.

This clone was picked up a small number of times. The chain employs TRBV6-5 and TRBJ2-7; either TRBD1 or TRBD2 may supply D (5 bases each). V gave up 4 bases and J gave up 3 bases, with 10 bases separating them. This CDR3 is built from 13 residues. Germline V lookup: CDR1 MNHEY, CDR2 SVGAGI. CDR3 protein: CASSSEGRYEQYF. DNA of the CDR3: TGTGCCAGCAGTTCTGAGGGGCGCTACGAGCAGTACTTC.

The chain carries TRBV29-1 and TRBJ2-3, with 11 positions matching TRBD2. Unmatched junction bases numbered 3, after V lost 5 bases and J lost 2 bases. The CDR3 totals 14 residues. Germline V CDR1 and CDR2: SQVTM, ANQGSEA. CDR3 sequence (DNA): TGCAGCGTTCTAGCGGGGGGCTCCACAGATACGCAGTATTTT. Protein sequence: CSVLAGGSTDTQYF.

The gene calls are TRBV7-9 and TRBJ1-2; tentatively, D is TRBD1 (5 bases). With 6 bases removed from V and 8 bases from J, the gap between germline ends came to 13 bases. There are 12 residues in the CDR3. Looked up from germline, CDR1 is SEHNR and CDR2 is FQNEAQ (reference sequence). CDR3 coding DNA: TGTGCCAGCAGTCATACCGACAGCGGCTACACCTTC. Its protein is CASSHTDSGYTF.

V is TRBV18 and J is TRBJ2-5; D gene unclear. V was pared by 3 bases and J by 5 bases, with 16 bases between. CDR1 and CDR2 (germline): KGHSH, LQKENI. This CDR3 spans 15 amino acids. Written as DNA, the CDR3 is TGTGCCAGCTCACCCCCTGCCCGCTCCCAGGAGACCCAGTACTTC. Protein product: CASSPPARSQETQYF.